Listed below are T cell receptor beta chains from one sample, sequenced in a study of blood T cell repertoires in COVID-19. The protocol was immunoSEQ multiplex PCR, while the TCRdb copy is restricted to in-frame clones and leaves out a portion. Here the sample spans around 250,000 clones, 65% to 85% being singletons. The sample was PBMCs or T cells enriched from blood (not recorded which). Receptor source: a man aged 45-65 years who had recovered from COVID-19. The CDR3 runs from the conserved cysteine through the conserved F or W. A D gene is named only where the DNA matches it firmly. Size is stated for part of the rows, as once, few or many counts, or as a class when the clone is expanded.

D: -
J: TRBJ1-5
V: TRBV19
size: -
DNA: TGTGCCAGTATGGAACAGGGACACAATCAGCCCCAGCATTTT
CDR3: CASMEQGHNQPQHF

D: TRBD2
J: TRBJ2-3
V: TRBV7-2
size: -
DNA: TGTGCCAGCAGCTTAGTTCGCGGGGGGCCCCAGTATTTT
CDR3: CASSLVRGGPQYF

D: TRBD2
J: TRBJ2-7
V: TRBV9
size: -
DNA: TGTGCCAGCAGCGCGACTAGCGGGACGGTTTACGAGCAGTACTTC
CDR3: CASSATSGTVYEQYF

D: -
J: TRBJ1-1
V: TRBV10-1
size: -
DNA: TGCGCCAGCAGTGAGTCGGGACAGAACACTGAAGCTTTCTTT
CDR3: CASSESGQNTEAFF

D: TRBD1
J: TRBJ1-2
V: TRBV6-5
size: few
DNA: TGTGCCAGCAGGACAGGGGAAAGCTATGGCTACACCTTC
CDR3: CASRTGESYGYTF

D: -
J: TRBJ2-2
V: TRBV11-2
size: few
DNA: TGTGCCAGCAGCCGGGGGTCTTTCGCGAACACCGGGGAGCTGTTTTTT
CDR3: CASSRGSFANTGELFF

D: -
J: TRBJ1-5
V: TRBV28
size: -
DNA: TGTGCCAGCAGCCCCACGGGCGCAGGGATCAATCAGCCCCAGCATTTT
CDR3: CASSPTGAGINQPQHF

D: TRBD2
J: TRBJ2-1
V: TRBV10-2
size: -
DNA: TGCGCCAGCAGGGGCGGACTAGCGGGTCTGGGTCGCAACAATGAGCAGTTCTTC
CDR3: CASRGGLAGLGRNNEQFF

D: TRBD2
J: TRBJ2-7
V: TRBV6-5
size: -
DNA: TGTGCCAGCAAAACTAGCGGGAGCTACGAGCAGTACTTC
CDR3: CASKTSGSYEQYF

D: -
J: TRBJ1-1
V: TRBV4-3
size: -
DNA: TGCGCCAGCAGCCTCGAACGGGGGACTGAAGCTTTCTTT
CDR3: CASSLERGTEAFF

D: TRBD1
J: TRBJ2-7
V: TRBV27
size: few
DNA: TGTGCCAGCAGTGCTCCGCCCGGGACAGCAACTTACTACGAGCAGTACTTC
CDR3: CASSAPPGTATYYEQYF

D: TRBD2
J: TRBJ2-5
V: TRBV28
size: -
DNA: TGTGCCAGCAGTGGGACTAGCGCTCTAGGGGAGACCCAGTACTTC
CDR3: CASSGTSALGETQYF

D: TRBD1
J: TRBJ2-3
V: TRBV19
size: -
DNA: TGTGCCAGTAGTTCGAGGGGGCAACAAGATACGCAGTATTTT
CDR3: CASSSRGQQDTQYF

D: -
J: TRBJ1-4
V: TRBV10-3
size: -
DNA: TGTGCCATCAGTGTCAGAGGGCAGCAGAATGAAAAACTGTTTTTT
CDR3: CAISVRGQQNEKLFF

D: TRBD1
J: TRBJ2-1
V: TRBV3-1/TRBV3-2
size: -
DNA: TGTGCCAGCAGCCTCGCGAGACAGGGGGCTGAGCAGTTCTTC
CDR3: CASSLARQGAEQFF

D: -
J: TRBJ2-5
V: TRBV3-1/TRBV3-2
size: -
DNA: TGTGCCAGCAGCCTCGTCAGGGGGAGGTCTGAGACCCAGTACTTC
CDR3: CASSLVRGRSETQYF

D: -
J: TRBJ1-3
V: TRBV6-5
size: -
DNA: TGTGCCAGCAGTTACTCGAAACAGGGTGGAAACACCATATATTTT
CDR3: CASSYSKQGGNTIYF

D: -
J: TRBJ1-1
V: TRBV5-8
size: -
DNA: TGTGCCAGCAGCTTGTACAGGGTCCCCGCGGCTTTCTTT
CDR3: CASSLYRVPAAFF

D: -
J: TRBJ2-7
V: TRBV5-5
size: few
DNA: TGTGCCAGCAGCCGACGGGGGGCCCCCAACGAGCAGTACTTC
CDR3: CASSRRGAPNEQYF

D: -
J: TRBJ2-5
V: TRBV18
size: -
DNA: TGTGCCAGCTCGCAGGGAGGCGAGACCCAGTACTTC
CDR3: CASSQGGETQYF